The clone carrying this T cell receptor beta chain appeared many times. The data were taken from a study of neurological immune-mediated disorders. One entry per CDR3 protein, called by TCRdb with MiXCR from the 5' RACE reads. The table shows about 78,000 distinct CDR3 sequences, with approximately 5% occurring only once. This CDR3 has 14 amino acids. From germline, CDR1 is DFQATT and CDR2 SNEGSKA (reference sequence). Trimming left V 3 bases short and J 0 bases short, with 8 bases between. Sequences were obtained from PBMCs. The chain is built from TRBV20-1 and TRBJ2-2; D is ambiguous. This TCR derives from a woman between 25 and 40 years old with multiple sclerosis. CDR3 sequence reads: CSASRQSNTGELFF. The CDR3, as DNA: TGCAGTGCTAGCCGGCAGTCGAACACCGGGGAGCTGTTTTTT.